Each of the 20 T cell receptor beta chains below was sequenced from the same sample in a study of cytomegalovirus exposure and HLA in healthy donors. In the PCR, 60 Vbeta and 13 Jbeta primers were used. The protocol was immunoSEQ multiplex PCR, while the TCRdb copy is restricted to in-frame clones and leaves out a portion. The sample consists of about 200,000 clones, about 87% of them appearing once. The specimen sequenced was PBMCs. All receptors come from a man under 40 in good health and CMV-seronegative.

The rearrangement joins TRBV27 to TRBJ1-6, with D uncertain. Germline CDR1 and CDR2: MNHEY and SMNVEV (reference sequence). The V end lost 8 bases, the J end lost 1 base, and 6 bases lay between the germline ends. The CDR3 has 13 amino acids. The CDR3 region has the DNA TGTGCCAGCGGGGAGTCCTATAATTCACCCCTCCACTTT. Protein sequence: CASGESYNSPLHF.

The chain combines TRBV18 with TRBJ1-5; possibly TRBD1 for D (5 bases). Germline V lookup: CDR1 KGHSH, CDR2 LQKENI. Trimming took 1 base from V and 3 from J, leaving 7 bases between them. The CDR3 length is 14 residues. Here the CDR3 reads CASSPQTDNQPQHF. CDR3 sequence (DNA): TGTGCCAGCTCACCACAGACAGACAATCAGCCCCAGCATTTT. The whole variable domain, remainder taken from reference TRBV18 and TRBJ1-5, is NAGVMQNPRHLVRRRGQEARLRCSPMKGHSHVYWYRQLPEEGLKFMVYLQKENIIDESGMPKERFSAEFPKEGPSILRIQQVVRGDSAAYFCASSPQTDNQPQHFGDGTRLSIL.

This clone was seen only a few times. This chain joins TRBV19 and TRBJ1-4; no definite D call. CDR3 length: 13 amino acids. Germline V gene sequence: CDR1 LNHDA, CDR2 SQIVND (reference sequence). V was shortened by 3 bases and J by 5 bases, with 7 bases between the two germline ends. The CDR3 DNA reads as TGTGCCAGTAGTATCGTCAGAAATGAAAAACTGTTTTTT. Protein sequence: CASSIVRNEKLFF.

DNA of the CDR3: TGTGCCAGCAGTGGTCGCCGGGGGGGGTACGAGCAGTACTTC. Translation: CASSGRRGGYEQYF. The chain recombines TRBV6-1 with TRBJ2-7; TRBD2 agrees at 8 bases. Germline V CDR1 and CDR2: MNHNS, SASEGT. The V gene end was trimmed by 4 bases and the J gene end by 4 bases; junction bases not matched to a gene: 6. The CDR3 runs 14 residues.

The chain joins TRBV6-6 to TRBJ1-4, with TRBD1 matching 8 bases. This CDR3 is built from 14 residues. The J segment lost 4 bases and the V segment lost 6 bases, leaving 4 bases of the junction unmatched. Germline lookup yields CDR1 MNHNY and CDR2 SVGAGI (reference sequence). The CDR3 DNA sequence: TGTGCCAGCAGCAACAGGGGGGTTAATGAAAAACTGTTTTTT. As protein: CASSNRGVNEKLFF.

The rearrangement joins TRBV18 to TRBJ2-7, with unresolved D. CDR1 and CDR2 from the germline V gene are KGHSH and LQKENI. V was clipped by 6 bases and J by 3 bases, with 18 bases between them. CDR3 length: 15 residues. The CDR3 DNA reads as TGTGCCAGCTCGAATGGCCAGTCCCTTATCTACGAGCAGTACTTC. As protein: CASSNGQSLIYEQYF.

V gene TRBV7-9 combines with J gene TRBJ2-7; perhaps TRBD2 as D (5 bases). The CDR3 runs 13 residues. The germline V gene encodes CDR1 SEHNR and CDR2 FQNEAQ (reference sequence). Trimming left V 5 bases short and J 5 bases short, with 13 bases between. CDR3 amino acids: CASSPRLRDEQYF. The CDR3 nucleotides read TGTGCCAGCAGCCCCCGCTTGAGGGACGAGCAGTACTTC.

A few counts support this clone. The chain employs TRBV6-6 and TRBJ1-6; D remains unclear. The CDR3 is 14 residues long. The germline gives CDR1 MNHNY, CDR2 SVGAGI (reference sequence). Trimming removed 0 bases at V and 8 bases at J, with 8 bases between. CDR3 nucleotides: TGTGCCAGCAGTTACTCGCCCCCGGATTCACCCCTCCACTTT. As protein: CASSYSPPDSPLHF.

V is TRBV11-3 and J is TRBJ1-5; D not resolved. Looked up from germline, CDR1 is SGHNT and CDR2 is YENEEA. The CDR3 contains 15 residues. V dropped 11 bases and J dropped 3 bases, with 20 bases sitting between them. This chain's CDR3 is CAALPRGVLNQPQHF. DNA of the CDR3: TGTGCCGCATTGCCCCGGGGAGTTCTCAATCAGCCCCAGCATTTT.

The DNA of the CDR3 is TGTGCCAGCAGTTACGGGCAGGGCTATTCACCCCTCCACTTT. Translated: CASSYGQGYSPLHF. The chain employs TRBV6-5 and TRBJ1-6; weak D call: TRBD1 (5 bases). V lost 2 bases, J lost 8 bases, and 10 bases lay in between. This CDR3 is 14 amino acids long. Germline lookup yields CDR1 MNHEY and CDR2 SVGAGI.

The genes are TRBV6-6 and TRBJ1-5; D call uncertain. This CDR3 comprises 15 residues. The V gene's germline CDR1 is MNHNY and CDR2 SVGAGI (reference sequence). Trimming shortened V by 8 bases and J by 0 bases, and 14 bases separated the two germline ends. CDR3 in amino acids: CASWADYYSNQPQHF. The CDR3 nucleotides read TGTGCCAGCTGGGCAGACTATTATAGCAATCAGCCCCAGCATTTT.

The chain couples TRBV7-9 to TRBJ2-7; the D gene is possibly TRBD1 (6 bases). The germline gives CDR1 SEHNR, CDR2 FQNEAQ (reference sequence). With 1 base removed from V and 6 bases from J, the gap between germline ends came to 13 bases. This CDR3 has 14 residues. CDR3 amino acids: CASSLDRATSEQYF. CDR3 in DNA: TGTGCCAGCAGCTTAGACAGGGCCACATCCGAGCAGTACTTC.

This chain connects TRBV5-4 to TRBJ2-3; D is perhaps TRBD1 (5 bases). V was trimmed by 0 bases and J by 3 bases, leaving 14 bases between them. The CDR3 has 16 amino acids. Per germline, CDR1 SGHNT and CDR2 YYREEE (reference sequence). CDR3 bases: TGTGCCAGCAGCTTGGTCCAGGGTATAAGGACAGATACGCAGTATTTT. Translation: CASSLVQGIRTDTQYF.

J is TRBJ2-2 and V is TRBV7-9; D unresolved. From germline, CDR1 is SEHNR and CDR2 FQNEAQ (reference sequence). V was shortened by 3 bases and J by 6 bases, with 5 bases between the two germline ends. The length of the CDR3 is 12 residues. DNA of the CDR3: TGTGCCAGCAGCTTTAGTTCCGGGGAGCTGTTTTTT. It yields the protein CASSFSSGELFF. The full variable domain, rest sourced from reference TRBV7-9 and TRBJ2-2, is DTGVSQNPRHKITKRGQNVTFRCDPISEHNRLYWYRQTLGQGPEFLTYFQNEAQLEKSRLLSDRFSAERPKGSFSTLEIQRTEQGDSAMYLCASSFSSGELFFGEGSRLTVL.

This clone was observed a single time. This sequence joins TRBV10-1 and TRBJ2-6; no firm D call. Germline V CDR1 and CDR2: WNHNN, SYGVQD (reference sequence). The CDR3 contains 19 residues. V dropped 0 bases and J dropped 0 bases, with 15 bases sitting between them. For the CDR3, the DNA is TGCGCCAGCAGTGAGTCGAATCGGTCTCAAACCTCTGGGGCCAACGTCCTGACTTTC. Protein sequence: CASSESNRSQTSGANVLTF.

The CDR3 region is CASSGRELVETQYF. The DNA for the CDR3 is TGTGCCAGCAGTGGCCGGGAGTTGGTTGAGACCCAGTACTTC. The chain links TRBV6-8 to TRBJ2-5; D might be TRBD2 (6 bases). V was shortened by 5 bases and J by 5 bases, with 15 bases between the two germline ends. Germline V CDR1 and CDR2: MNHGY, SAAAGT. The CDR3 has 14 residues.

The chain recombines TRBV5-4 with TRBJ2-3; 11 bases align to TRBD2. Trimming at V came to 4 bases and at J to 0 bases, leaving 7 bases not matched to a gene. The CDR3 runs 17 residues. Germline CDR1 and CDR2: SGHNT and YYREEE (reference sequence). The CDR3 region is CASSKGLAEPSTDTQYF. The CDR3 DNA follows: TGTGCCAGCAGCAAGGGACTAGCGGAACCTAGCACAGATACGCAGTATTTT.

The chain joins TRBV7-2 to TRBJ2-5; TRBD1 might be the D (5 bases). The CDR3 is 14 residues long. The germline V gene encodes CDR1 SGHTA and CDR2 FQGNSA. Trimming took 1 base from V and 5 from J, leaving 11 bases between them. The CDR3 is CASSLGGSRETQYF. CDR3 bases: TGTGCCAGCAGCTTAGGGGGCTCTCGGGAGACCCAGTACTTC.

The rearrangement uses TRBV6-5 and TRBJ2-1; 12 bases are shared with TRBD2. V trimming: 5 bases; J trimming: 15 bases; junction bases outside the gene matches: 8. CDR3 length equals 13 residues. Germline V gene lookup returns CDR1 MNHEY and CDR2 SVGAGI. The CDR3 DNA reads as TGTGCCAGCAGTGTTGGACTAGCGGGACTCCCGTTCTTC. It codes for CASSVGLAGLPFF.

The chain has TRBV5-6 and TRBJ1-6; weak D call: TRBD1 (5 bases). The germline CDR1 and CDR2 sequences are SGHDT and YYEEEE. V was clipped by 4 bases and J by 7 bases, with 24 bases between them. The CDR3 covers 18 residues. The CDR3, as DNA: TGTGCCAGCAGCCGGCGCAGGGTTCGGGCTATTGACAATTCACCCCTCCACTTT. This encodes CASSRRRVRAIDNSPLHF.